This entry lists 32 T cell receptor beta chains sequenced from one sample in a study of neoadjuvant nivolumab and ipilimumab in lung cancer (TCRdb year 2020). The library was obtained by the immunoSEQ multiplex PCR assay. TCRdb carries this immuneACCESS record with in-frame sequences only. Its versions omit some clonotypes, under half of them owing to an unresolved V gene in the studies checked, with the rest unexplained. The sample records approximately 29,000 clones, nearly 85% of which are singletons. The ten largest clonotypes hold 5% to 6% of the sample. Per the publication, the time point label means: at surgical resection after neoadjuvant nivolumab +/- ipilimumab. This material consisted of tumor tissue, taken after neoadjuvant nivolumab, alone or with ipilimumab, at or shortly before surgery. These TCRs come from an adult with non-small cell lung cancer.

The gene calls are TRBV18 and TRBJ2-7; no reliable D call. V lost 2 bases and J 4 bases, leaving 3 bases between the germline ends. The CDR3 contains 11 residues. The V gene's germline CDR1 is KGHSH and CDR2 LQKENI. As DNA, the CDR3 is TGTGCCAGCTCACCAGCGTACGAGCAGTACTTC. It yields the protein CASSPAYEQYF.

The chain joins TRBV25-1 to TRBJ1-1; the D gene is possibly TRBD1 (5 bases). Per germline, CDR1 MGHDK and CDR2 SYGVNS. The CDR3 contains 13 residues. The V end was cut by 6 bases, the J end by 3 bases, with 11 bases between. CDR3 DNA sequence: TGTGCCAGCAGGACGACAGAGCACACTGAAGCTTTCTTT. Translating gives CASRTTEHTEAFF.

Here the CDR3 reads CASSAGTGPHYEQYF. For the CDR3, the DNA is TGTGCCAGCAGCGCCGGGACTGGCCCGCACTACGAGCAGTACTTC. The rearrangement uses TRBV7-9 and TRBJ2-7, with TRBD2 as a possible D gene (6 bases). CDR1 is SEHNR and CDR2 is FQNEAQ in the germline V gene (reference sequence). There are 15 residues in the CDR3. Deletions cut 5 bases from V and 3 bases from J, with 17 bases between.

The V and J genes are TRBV18 and TRBJ2-7; 7 bases are a match to TRBD2. The CDR3 is 14 amino acids. The V gene end was trimmed by 3 bases and the J gene end by 3 bases; junction bases not matched to a gene: 5. Germline V gene lookup returns CDR1 KGHSH and CDR2 LQKENI. CDR3 protein: CASSPLRGGYEQYF. The CDR3, as DNA: TGTGCCAGCTCACCCCTCCGCGGGGGCTACGAGCAGTACTTC.

This clone was seen more than once but under ten times. V usage is TRBV7-2 and J usage is TRBJ2-5; D is unclear. V gave up 1 base and J gave up 1 base, with 7 bases separating them. Germline CDR1 reads SGHTA; CDR2 reads FQGNSA. This CDR3 contains 14 residues. Here the CDR3 DNA reads TGTGCCAGCAGCTTAGTCAGGATCCAAGAGACCCAGTACTTC. Its translation is CASSLVRIQETQYF.

The chain links TRBV7-2 to TRBJ2-5, with TRBD1 as a possible D gene (6 bases). The CDR3 covers 13 residues. The V and J ends lost 3 bases and 4 bases respectively, with 9 bases between them. CDR1 SGHTA and CDR2 FQGNSA come from the germline V gene. The CDR3 loop is CASSFGGLETQYF. The CDR3 DNA reads TGTGCCAGCAGCTTTGGGGGCTTAGAGACCCAGTACTTC.

J is TRBJ2-3 and V is TRBV5-4; D uncertain. This CDR3 is built from 13 residues. In germline, CDR1 is SGHNT, CDR2 YYREEE (reference sequence). Trimming stripped 2 bases from V and 0 bases from J, with 4 bases between. CDR3 DNA sequence: TGTGCCAGCAGCTTATTTAGCACAGATACGCAGTATTTT. Residues: CASSLFSTDTQYF.

V usage is TRBV5-5 and J usage is TRBJ1-2; 9 positions match TRBD1. CDR1 and CDR2 (germline): SGHKS, YYEKEE (reference sequence). The junction had 4 bases not matched to a gene; V was cut back by 3 bases and J by 4 bases. The CDR3 loop spans 14 amino acids. The CDR3 spells CASSSTGGLYGYTF. The CDR3 region has the DNA TGTGCCAGCAGCTCGACAGGGGGTCTCTATGGCTACACCTTC.

V usage is TRBV7-2 and J usage is TRBJ2-7; the match to TRBD2 covers 16 bases. The V segment lost 5 bases and the J segment 9 bases; nucleotides outside the gene matches: 7. Germline V gene sequence: CDR1 SGHTA, CDR2 FQGNSA. The CDR3 has 15 amino acids. The CDR3 DNA is TGTGCCAGCAGCCCCGGGACTAGCGGGAGGGAGGCGCAGTACTTC. Amino acid sequence: CASSPGTSGREAQYF.

The gene calls are TRBV7-6 and TRBJ2-2; 9 positions match TRBD2. J gave up 3 bases and V 6 bases, and 14 bases lay outside the gene matches. The V gene's germline CDR1 is SGHVS and CDR2 FNYEAQ. This CDR3 region has 18 residues. The CDR3 region has the DNA TGTGCCAGCAGACCAGCGTTTAGCGGGAGCCCGTACACCGGGGAGCTGTTTTTT. This gives the protein CASRPAFSGSPYTGELFF.

V is TRBV2 and J is TRBJ1-5; D might be TRBD1 (6 bases). The CDR3 totals 15 residues. The ends were cut back, 0 bases at V and 5 bases at J, with 11 bases in the middle. Germline loops: CDR1 SNHLY, CDR2 FYNNEI. CDR3 amino acids: CASSEAGGRYQPQHF. As DNA, the CDR3 is TGTGCCAGCAGTGAAGCGGGGGGCAGGTATCAGCCCCAGCATTTT.

Details on this clone: One junction end disagrees with the germline gene, perhaps due to a read error. The chain combines TRBV7-9 with TRBJ1-4; a possible D gene is TRBD1 (5 bases). The CDR3 spans 12 residues. The germline V gene encodes CDR1 SEHNR and CDR2 FQNEAQ (reference sequence). Here the CDR3 reads CASSLEGVEHRF. Written as DNA, the CDR3 is TGTGCCAGCAGCTTAGAAGGGGTCGAGCACCGTTTT.

The CDR3 bases are TGCGCCAGCAGCTCTGACAGATACGAGCAGTACTTC. This encodes CASSSDRYEQYF. This chain links TRBV5-1 with TRBJ2-7; TRBD1 is a possible D gene (5 bases). The CDR3 contains 12 residues. Germline V lookup: CDR1 SGHRS, CDR2 YFSETQ. V shed 3 bases and J shed 4 bases, with 8 bases lying between them.

This chain connects TRBV5-6 to TRBJ2-1; 7 bases fit TRBD1. Per germline, CDR1 SGHDT and CDR2 YYEEEE. CDR3 length equals 16 residues. The J segment lost 2 bases and the V segment lost 4 bases, leaving 9 bases of the junction unmatched. The CDR3 region has the DNA TGTGCCAGCAGCATATCCGGGACAGCGACCTACAATGAGCAGTTCTTC. The encoded protein is CASSISGTATYNEQFF.

The V gene is TRBV7-2, the J gene TRBJ1-1, with unresolved D. V gave up 6 bases and J gave up 8 bases, with 16 bases separating them. Germline V gives CDR1 SGHTA, CDR2 FQGNSA. The CDR3 contains 13 residues. The CDR3 DNA is TGTGCCAGCAGTAAGAGGACGGATAAGGAAGCTTTCTTT. Translation gives CASSKRTDKEAFF.

The rearrangement uses TRBV30 and TRBJ1-1, with D perhaps TRBD1 (6 bases). The V end lost 4 bases, the J end lost 4 bases, and 13 bases lay between the germline ends. In germline, CDR1 is GTSNPN, CDR2 SVGIG (reference sequence). The CDR3 contains 13 residues. The CDR3 region has the DNA TGTGCCTGGAATCGGGGAGGGGGCACTGAAGCTTTCTTT. Its translation: CAWNRGGGTEAFF.

In nucleotides, the CDR3 is TGCGCCAGCAGCAAAGGAGTGGGCACCGGGGAGCTGTTTTTT. Protein product: CASSKGVGTGELFF. This chain links TRBV5-1 with TRBJ2-2; unclear D gene. The CDR3 has 14 residues. Germline-derived CDR1 and CDR2 are SGHRS and YFSETQ. V was shortened by 4 bases and J by 4 bases, with 11 bases between the two germline ends.

This chain connects TRBV6-5 to TRBJ1-6; 7 bases agree with TRBD1. V trimming: 4 bases; J trimming: 9 bases; junction bases outside the gene matches: 12. CDR3 length equals 16 residues. CDR1 and CDR2 from the germline V gene are MNHEY and SVGAGI. The CDR3 bases are TGTGCCAGCAGTTCCACGACAGGGTATCGTCCTTCACCCCTCCACTTT. Protein sequence: CASSSTTGYRPSPLHF.

This clone appeared a single time. The genes are TRBV6-1 and TRBJ1-4; 8 bases align to TRBD1. The germline V gene encodes CDR1 MNHNS and CDR2 SASEGT. V was pared by 8 bases and J by 0 bases, with 5 bases of the junction left unmatched. The length of the CDR3 is 15 residues. The CDR3 DNA reads TGTGCCAGCGGAGGACAGGGACCAACTAATGAAAAACTGTTTTTT. Its translation is CASGGQGPTNEKLFF.

The rearrangement links TRBV5-6 to TRBJ1-1, with D possibly being TRBD1 (6 bases). The germline V gene has CDR1 SGHDT and CDR2 YYEEEE. Deletions cut 1 base from V and 10 bases from J, with 17 bases between. This CDR3 is 14 amino acids long. The CDR3 here is CASSLTASRGSAFF. CDR3 coding DNA: TGTGCCAGCAGCTTGACTGCCTCCAGGGGATCAGCTTTCTTT.

The chain couples TRBV30 to TRBJ1-6; maybe TRBD1 (5 bases). Deletions cut 3 bases from V and 11 bases from J, with 20 bases between. The CDR3 has 15 amino acids. The germline gives CDR1 GTSNPN, CDR2 SVGIG (reference sequence). The CDR3 DNA reads TGTGCCTGGAGCGAAGCCCCATGGGGACGAGCACCCCTCCACTTT. Residues: CAWSEAPWGRAPLHF. Full variable domain (missing parts from reference TRBV30 and TRBJ1-6): SQTIHQWPATLVQPVGSPLSLECTVEGTSNPNLYWYRQAAGRGLQLLFYSVGIGQISSEVPQNLSASRPQDRQFILSSKKLLLSDSGFYLCAWSEAPWGRAPLHFGNGTRLTVT.

In this sample, this clone turned up once. A read error may produce the germline difference seen at one junction end. The sample has other DNA sequences that encode this CDR3 too. The chain links TRBV11-3 to TRBJ2-5; weak D call: TRBD1 (5 bases). Per germline, CDR1 SGHNT and CDR2 YENEEA. The CDR3 is 15 residues long. For the CDR3, the DNA is TGTGCCAGCAGCTTAGATAGGGGTTCGCAAGAGACTCAGTACTTC. It specifies CASSLDRGSQETQYF.

The chain carries TRBV6-5 and TRBJ2-2; a weak D match, TRBD2 (6 bases). V lost 6 bases and J lost 2, with 10 bases in between. Germline CDR1 is MNHEY and CDR2 is SVGAGI. This CDR3 has 14 amino acids. Here the CDR3 reads CASSGTLNTGELFF. Here the CDR3 DNA reads TGTGCCAGCAGCGGGACTTTAAACACCGGGGAGCTGTTTTTT.

DNA for the CDR3: TGCGCCAGCAGCTTGCAGGTAGAACAAGATGGCTACACCTTC. Translated, it gives CASSLQVEQDGYTF. V usage is TRBV5-1 and J usage is TRBJ1-2; D not resolved. V was pared by 1 base and J by 6 bases, with 13 bases between. The CDR3 is made up of 14 amino acids. Germline CDR1 and CDR2: SGHRS and YFSETQ.

This rearrangement joins TRBV5-1 to TRBJ1-1; no clear D. The length of the CDR3 is 11 residues. Trimming removed 6 bases from V and 1 base from J, with 4 bases in between. Germline CDR1 reads SGHRS; CDR2 reads YFSETQ. The CDR3 here is CASTQNTEAFF. In DNA, the CDR3 is TGCGCCAGCACTCAGAACACTGAAGCTTTCTTT.

This clone was counted only a few times. The V gene is TRBV7-9, the J gene TRBJ2-7, with 7 bases fitting TRBD2. With 5 bases clipped from V and 4 bases from J, the junction kept 5 bases outside the gene matches. Germline-derived CDR1 and CDR2 are SEHNR and FQNEAQ (reference sequence). The CDR3 is 13 amino acids. CDR3 sequence (DNA): TGTGCCAGCAGCCTGCGGGGGTGGTACGAGCAGTACTTC. This translates into CASSLRGWYEQYF.

This clone appeared a few times. This sequence joins TRBV10-2 and TRBJ1-5, with no clear D. Germline loops: CDR1 WSHSY, CDR2 SAAADI. Trimming removed 4 bases from V and 0 bases from J, with 7 bases in between. The CDR3 is made up of 14 amino acids. DNA of the CDR3: TGCGCCAGCAGTGCTTCAGATAGCAATCAGCCCCAGCATTTT. It encodes CASSASDSNQPQHF.

The V and J genes are TRBV30 and TRBJ2-1; 9 nucleotides line up with TRBD1. Trimming cost V 3 bases and J 5 bases; bases outside gene matches: 8. Germline V gene sequence: CDR1 GTSNPN, CDR2 SVGIG (reference sequence). This CDR3 has 15 residues. The CDR3 spells CAWSRPGDRDNEQFF. The CDR3 DNA is TGTGCCTGGAGCCGACCAGGGGACAGGGACAATGAGCAGTTCTTC.

This sequence joins TRBV9 and TRBJ1-1, with 9 nucleotides matching TRBD1. From germline, CDR1 is SGDLS and CDR2 YYNGEE. CDR3 size: 16 residues. With V trimmed by 3 bases and J by 0 bases, 6 bases remained unmatched. Written as DNA, the CDR3 is TGTGCCAGCAGCGCGAACAGGGGGCGCGTGAACACTGAAGCTTTCTTT. It encodes CASSANRGRVNTEAFF.

This chain uses TRBV6-1 with TRBJ2-7; no definite D call. This CDR3 is 12 amino acids long. The V gene's germline CDR1 is MNHNS and CDR2 SASEGT. V lost 10 bases and J lost 1, with 11 bases in between. This CDR3 reads CATRPKSYEQYF. CDR3 coding DNA: TGTGCCACCCGGCCGAAATCCTACGAGCAGTACTTC.

This chain uses TRBV6-5 with TRBJ1-1; 7 bases agree with TRBD1. The CDR3 extends over 13 amino acids. Germline V gene sequence: CDR1 MNHEY, CDR2 SVGAGI. J was trimmed by 3 bases and V by 2 bases; bases with no gene match: 0. The CDR3 reads CASSYRGHTEAFF. In nucleotides, the CDR3 is TGTGCCAGCAGTTACAGGGGGCACACTGAAGCTTTCTTT.

The genes are TRBV18 and TRBJ2-1, with 7 bases fitting TRBD2. J lost 4 bases, V lost 0 bases, and 9 bases had no gene match. CDR1 is KGHSH and CDR2 is LQKENI in the germline V gene. CDR3 size: 17 residues. The CDR3 loop is CASSPPGQSGTYNEQFF. CDR3 in DNA: TGTGCCAGCTCACCACCAGGCCAAAGCGGGACTTACAATGAGCAGTTCTTC.